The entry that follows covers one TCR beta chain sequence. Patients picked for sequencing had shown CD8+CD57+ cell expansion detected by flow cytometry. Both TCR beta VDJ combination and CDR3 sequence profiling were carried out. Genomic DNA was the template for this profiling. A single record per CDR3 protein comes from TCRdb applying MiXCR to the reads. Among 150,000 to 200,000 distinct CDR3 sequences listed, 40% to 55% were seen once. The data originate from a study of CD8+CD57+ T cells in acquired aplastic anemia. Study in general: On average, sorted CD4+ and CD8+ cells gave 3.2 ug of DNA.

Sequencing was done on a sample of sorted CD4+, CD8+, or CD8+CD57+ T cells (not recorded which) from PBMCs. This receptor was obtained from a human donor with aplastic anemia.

CDR3 protein: CASSPLSIRDTEAFF. DNA for the CDR3: TGTGCCAGCTCACCCCTTTCCATCAGGGACACTGAAGCTTTCTTT. The V and J genes are TRBV18 and TRBJ1-1; D is perhaps TRBD1 (5 bases). The length of the CDR3 is 15 residues. Trimming removed 3 bases from V and 3 bases from J, with 14 bases in between. Germline loops: CDR1 KGHSH, CDR2 LQKENI.